Below, 27 T cell receptor beta chains from the same sample are listed, as sequenced in a study of blood T cell repertoires in COVID-19. TCRdb's table, derived via immunoSEQ multiplex PCR, lists solely in-frame clones and lacks some. This sample has about 180,000 clones, with 65% to 90% found just once. The source material was peripheral blood. Every receptor here comes from a man between 45 and 60 years old with active or convalescent COVID-19.

The chain has TRBV2 and TRBJ1-2; D gene uncertain. This CDR3 contains 14 residues. V was pared by 2 bases and J by 6 bases, with 13 bases between. Germline CDR1 reads SNHLY; CDR2 reads FYNNEI. The CDR3 coding sequence is TGTGCCAGCAGTGAACAGAGGGTTGCGGATGGCTACACCTTC. Translation: CASSEQRVADGYTF. Drawing the rest from reference TRBV2 and TRBJ1-2, the complete variable domain is EPEVTQTPSHQVTQMGQEVILRCVPISNHLYFYWYRQILGQKVEFLVSFYNNEISEKSEIFDDQFSVERPDGSNFTLKIRSTKLEDSAMYFCASSEQRVADGYTFGSGTRLTVV.

This clone was seen more than once but under ten times. The chain carries TRBV5-4 and TRBJ2-7; 7 positions match TRBD1. V gave up 5 bases and J gave up 3 bases; unmatched junction bases: 5. CDR3 length: 13 residues. CDR1 and CDR2 from the germline V gene are SGHNT and YYREEE (reference sequence). The CDR3 region has the DNA TGTGCCAGCAGTGCCCGGGACAGCTACGAGCAGTACTTC. Translated, it gives CASSARDSYEQYF.

This clone was seen a few times. The J gene is TRBJ2-2, the V gene TRBV24-1, with a possible D match to TRBD1 (6 bases). The CDR3 length is 14 residues. Germline V gives CDR1 KGHDR, CDR2 SFDVKD. The ends were cut back, 2 bases at V and 9 bases at J, with 12 bases in the middle. The CDR3 DNA reads TGTGCCACCAGTGATTCACAGGGTACCAGGGAGCTGTTTTTT. It translates to CATSDSQGTRELFF.

This clone has only one observation. CDR3: CASSPHGTVWDNSPLHF. CDR3 bases: TGCGCCAGCAGCCCCCACGGGACAGTTTGGGATAATTCACCCCTCCACTTT. The rearrangement uses TRBV4-1 and TRBJ1-6, with TRBD1 matching over 7 bases. The CDR3 covers 17 residues. CDR1 is MGHRA, CDR2 YSYEKL, per germline. Germline trimming cut 4 bases from V and 5 bases from J; bases unmatched to any gene: 11.

V is TRBV7-6 and J is TRBJ1-1, with 7 bases aligning to TRBD1. In germline, CDR1 is SGHVS, CDR2 FNYEAQ. The CDR3 is made up of 15 amino acids. With V trimmed by 5 bases and J by 0 bases, 6 bases remained unmatched. CDR3 in amino acids: CASSALDRMNTEAFF. The CDR3 DNA reads TGTGCCAGCAGCGCCCTGGACAGGATGAACACTGAAGCTTTCTTT.

The chain carries TRBV30 and TRBJ1-4, with D possibly being TRBD1 (6 bases). This CDR3 region has 15 residues. The germline V and J ends were trimmed by 2 bases and 7 bases, with 17 bases remaining between them. The germline V gene encodes CDR1 GTSNPN and CDR2 SVGIG (reference sequence). CDR3 bases: TGTGCCTGGAGTCGAAGACAGGCGTCGAGTGAAAAACTGTTTTTT. Its translation: CAWSRRQASSEKLFF. Based on the CDR3 plus reference TRBV30 and TRBJ1-4, the full variable domain is SQTIHQWPATLVQPVGSPLSLECTVEGTSNPNLYWYRQAAGRGLQLLFYSVGIGQISSEVPQNLSASRPQDRQFILSSKKLLLSDSGFYLCAWSRRQASSEKLFFGSGTQLSVL.

The chain joins TRBV7-2 to TRBJ1-4; the D is unclear. The CDR3 runs 14 residues. Trimming left V 1 base short and J 8 bases short, with 11 bases between. Per the germline V gene, CDR1 is SGHTA and CDR2 is FQGNSA. As DNA, the CDR3 is TGTGCCAGCAGCTTAGATGTCCCCTTCGAAAAACTGTTTTTT. Its translation: CASSLDVPFEKLFF.

This clone appeared once. V usage is TRBV3-1 (or the pseudogene TRBV3-2) and J usage is TRBJ1-5; TRBD1 is a possible D gene (5 bases). V was shortened by 0 bases and J by 7 bases, with 13 bases between the two germline ends. Germline V gene lookup returns CDR1 LGHDT and CDR2 YNNKEL (reference sequence). The CDR3 is 15 amino acids. The CDR3 protein is CASSQDAGMGQPQHF. DNA for the CDR3: TGTGCCAGCAGCCAAGACGCAGGGATGGGCCAGCCCCAGCATTTT.

The chain employs TRBV23-1 and TRBJ2-7; D is unclear. TRBV23-1 is flagged as an ORF with uncertain function. The V and J ends lost 4 bases and 5 bases respectively, with 15 bases between them. This CDR3 contains 14 residues. The DNA of the CDR3 is TGCGCCAGCAGTCCGCCTGTACCCCACAACGAGCAGTACTTC. As protein: CASSPPVPHNEQYF.

V and J are TRBV2 and TRBJ2-3; D not certain. The germline V gene encodes CDR1 SNHLY and CDR2 FYNNEI. Between the trimmed V and J ends, which lost 1 base and 5 bases, there was a span of 7 bases. The CDR3 totals 13 residues. CDR3 region: CASSEVWQDTQYF. The CDR3 DNA is TGTGCCAGCAGTGAAGTATGGCAAGATACGCAGTATTTT.

The chain has TRBV6-5 and TRBJ1-6, with D perhaps matching TRBD1 (6 bases). Germline CDR1 and CDR2: MNHEY and SVGAGI. CDR3 length: 14 amino acids. Deletions cut 5 bases from V and 7 bases from J, with 12 bases between. In DNA, the CDR3 is TGTGCCAGCAGTAGTAACACAGGGAATTCACCCCTCCACTTT. It codes for CASSSNTGNSPLHF.

The chain uses TRBV2 and TRBJ2-7; D unclear. Germline CDR1 reads SNHLY; CDR2 reads FYNNEI. The ends were cut back, 6 bases at V and 3 bases at J, with 15 bases in the middle. This CDR3 region has 14 residues. The CDR3 sequence: CASSKLRIGYEQYF. The CDR3 nucleotides read TGTGCCAGCAGCAAACTTCGAATCGGCTACGAGCAGTACTTC.

The CDR3 loop reads CASLTPREGNEKLFF. The CDR3 nucleotides are TGCGCCAGCCTGACTCCAAGGGAGGGTAATGAAAAACTGTTTTTT. V gene TRBV10-1 combines with J gene TRBJ1-4, with D hard to call. From germline, CDR1 is WNHNN and CDR2 SYGVQD (reference sequence). Between the trimmed V and J ends, which lost 8 bases and 4 bases, there was a span of 17 bases. This CDR3 comprises 15 residues.

The gene calls are TRBV15 and TRBJ2-2, with 15 bases matching TRBD2. CDR1 is LNHNV and CDR2 is YYDKDF in the germline V gene (reference sequence). The V and J ends lost 2 bases and 0 bases, in that order; junction bases with no gene match: 7. The CDR3 spans 20 residues. The CDR3 sequence is CATSRFPGLAGGANTGELFF. In nucleotides, the CDR3 is TGTGCCACCAGCAGATTCCCGGGACTAGCGGGGGGCGCGAACACCGGGGAGCTGTTTTTT.

The chain employs TRBV11-2 and TRBJ1-4, with unresolved D. Germline-derived CDR1 and CDR2 are SGHAT and FQNNGV. This CDR3 contains 14 residues. The V and J ends lost 0 bases and 7 bases respectively, with 9 bases between them. CDR3 DNA sequence: TGTGCCAGCAGCTTAGATCTCACAGTTGAAAAACTGTTTTTT. The encoded protein is CASSLDLTVEKLFF.

The V gene is TRBV15, the J gene TRBJ1-2; weak D call: TRBD1 (5 bases). Germline values: CDR1 LNHNV, CDR2 YYDKDF (reference sequence). With 4 bases removed from V and 6 bases from J, the gap between germline ends came to 21 bases. This CDR3 has 16 amino acids. This CDR3 is CATSKQANAIKDGYTF. The CDR3 region has the DNA TGTGCCACCAGCAAACAGGCGAACGCTATTAAAGATGGCTACACCTTC.

This clone was observed a single time. This chain connects TRBV10-1 to TRBJ2-3; 9 nucleotides match TRBD1. The V gene end was trimmed by 8 bases and the J gene end by 0 bases; junction bases not matched to a gene: 12. The CDR3 is 17 residues long. Germline values: CDR1 WNHNN, CDR2 SYGVQD (reference sequence). CDR3 in amino acids: CASSRSRTGASTDTQYF. The CDR3 DNA reads as TGCGCCAGCTCTAGATCACGGACAGGGGCGAGCACAGATACGCAGTATTTT.

This chain connects TRBV2 to TRBJ1-1; TRBD1 is a possible D gene (6 bases). Germline V lookup: CDR1 SNHLY, CDR2 FYNNEI. The CDR3 is 12 residues long. Trimming took 6 bases from V and 10 from J, leaving 15 bases between them. The CDR3 spells CASSQGGGGAFF. CDR3 coding DNA: TGTGCCAGCAGCCAAGGGGGAGGGGGAGCTTTCTTT. The complete variable domain, with remaining parts taken from reference TRBV2 and TRBJ1-1, reads EPEVTQTPSHQVTQMGQEVILRCVPISNHLYFYWYRQILGQKVEFLVSFYNNEISEKSEIFDDQFSVERPDGSNFTLKIRSTKLEDSAMYFCASSQGGGGAFFGQGTRLTVV.

This clone was detected only once. The chain carries TRBV5-1 and TRBJ2-1, with 12 bases matching TRBD2. This CDR3 contains 16 residues. The trim removed 0 bases at V and 8 bases at J, leaving 6 bases unmatched. Per the germline V gene, CDR1 is SGHRS and CDR2 is YFSETQ. CDR3 residues: CASSLETSGRIYEQFF. CDR3 DNA sequence: TGCGCCAGCAGCTTGGAGACTAGCGGGAGAATCTATGAGCAGTTCTTC.

The V gene is TRBV6-5, the J gene TRBJ2-1, with TRBD2 matching 9 bases. V gave up 6 bases and J gave up 6 bases; unmatched junction bases: 6. The CDR3 has 14 residues. Germline V gene data show CDR1 as MNHEY and CDR2 as SVGAGI. This CDR3 is CASRRTSATNEQFF. The CDR3 DNA follows: TGTGCCAGCAGGCGGACTAGCGCGACCAATGAGCAGTTCTTC.

CDR3 DNA sequence: TGTGCCAGCAGTGAATCTGGGGGCGATTCACCCCTCCACTTT. Translated, it gives CASSESGGDSPLHF. The chain combines TRBV6-1 with TRBJ1-6; TRBD1 might be the D (6 bases). V lost 2 bases and J 8 bases, leaving 10 bases between the germline ends. The germline CDR1 and CDR2 sequences are MNHNS and SASEGT. The CDR3 has 14 amino acids.

V is TRBV4-2 and J is TRBJ1-2; 10 nucleotides align to TRBD1. This CDR3 contains 15 residues. The germline CDR1 and CDR2 sequences are LGHNA and YNFKEQ. The V gene end was trimmed by 4 bases and the J gene end by 8 bases; junction bases not matched to a gene: 10. CDR3 sequence reads: CASSPYTGTGEGYTF. The CDR3 nucleotides read TGTGCCAGCAGCCCTTACACCGGGACAGGGGAAGGCTACACCTTC.

This sequence joins TRBV4-3 and TRBJ1-2, with a weak D call TRBD1 (5 bases). Looked up from germline, CDR1 is LGHNA and CDR2 is YSLEER. V dropped 1 base and J dropped 4 bases, with 16 bases sitting between them. This CDR3 comprises 16 residues. CDR3 loop: CASSQANSGGTYGYTF. The CDR3 bases are TGCGCCAGCAGCCAAGCAAACAGTGGGGGGACCTATGGCTACACCTTC.

This chain links TRBV21-1 with TRBJ1-1; the D call in the table, TRBD1, was not verified against the DNA. TRBV21-1 constitutes a pseudogene. The CDR3 has 17 residues. The CDR3: CASNRQGTLHLNTEAFF. Here the CDR3 DNA reads TGTGCCAGCAACAGACAGGGGACGCTCCATTTGAACACTGAAGCTTTCTTT.

J is TRBJ1-6 and V is TRBV2; 9 bases line up with TRBD1. Per the germline V gene, CDR1 is SNHLY and CDR2 is FYNNEI. V was clipped by 5 bases and J by 6 bases; unmatched bases: 2. CDR3 length: 14 residues. The CDR3 DNA reads TGTGCCAGCAGTCGGACAGGGGTTAATTCACCCCTCCACTTT. Protein sequence: CASSRTGVNSPLHF.

The CDR3 loop reads CASSQEGVGLYNEQFF. For the CDR3, the DNA is TGTGCCAGCAGCCAAGAAGGAGTAGGACTTTACAATGAGCAGTTCTTC. The J gene is TRBJ2-1, the V gene TRBV3-1 (or the pseudogene TRBV3-2), with a tentative D call TRBD2 (5 bases). CDR1 LGHDT and CDR2 YNNKEL come from the germline V gene (reference sequence). This CDR3 spans 16 amino acids. The ends were cut back, 0 bases at V and 4 bases at J, with 13 bases in the middle.

The chain carries TRBV6-2 or TRBV6-3 and TRBJ2-3, with D possibly being TRBD2 (6 bases). Trimming cost V 6 bases and J 4 bases, with 17 bases left between them. Germline loops: CDR1 MNHEY, CDR2 SVGEGT. This CDR3 has 15 amino acids. The DNA of the CDR3 is TGTGCCAGCAGCCCGAGGGACTTGGAGGCAGATACGCAGTATTTT. This gives the protein CASSPRDLEADTQYF.